The 26 T cell receptor beta chains presented below share a single source sample, sequenced in a study of neurological immune-mediated disorders. TCRdb called the 5' RACE reads again in MiXCR, with one record for every CDR3 protein. Of tens of thousands of distinct CDR3 sequences listed, approximately 3.9% are singletons. What was sequenced was PBMCs. The receptor source for this set is a man aged 25 to 40 with multiple sclerosis.

In its sample, this clonotype was seen many times. The chain uses TRBV2 and TRBJ1-2; no clear D. This CDR3 is built from 14 residues. The ends were cut back, 1 base at V and 4 bases at J, with 10 bases in the middle. Germline assignment: CDR1 SNHLY and CDR2 FYNNEI. The CDR3 reads CASSEGGESYGYTF. The CDR3, as DNA: TGTGCCAGCAGTGAAGGCGGGGAAAGCTATGGCTACACCTTC.

This clonotype occurred many times. The chain uses TRBV18 and TRBJ1-1; D is ambiguous. The CDR3 spans 14 residues. CDR1 is KGHSH and CDR2 is LQKENI in the germline V gene. The CDR3 here is CAVSGEGSGTEAFF. The CDR3 DNA reads TGTGCGGTGTCGGGCGAGGGCTCAGGTACTGAAGCTTTCTTT.

The chain uses TRBV20-1 and TRBJ1-6; a weak D match, TRBD1 (6 bases). Germline CDR1 and CDR2: DFQATT and SNEGSKA (reference sequence). Trimming cost V 1 base and J 7 bases, with 11 bases left between them. The CDR3 consists of 14 residues. DNA of the CDR3: TGCAGTGCTAGAGCGGGACAACCGAATTCACCCCTCCACTTT. Its protein is CSARAGQPNSPLHF.

In its sample, this clonotype was seen many times. This chain uses TRBV6-5 with TRBJ1-5; 7 bases match TRBD1. V shed 4 bases and J 4 bases; nucleotides not matched to a gene: 4. The V gene's germline CDR1 is MNHEY and CDR2 SVGAGI. CDR3 size: 14 residues. The DNA for the CDR3 is TGTGCCAGCAGTTTCAGGGGGGGAAATCAGCCCCAGCATTTT. Translated, it gives CASSFRGGNQPQHF.

Ten or more counts support this clonotype. V is TRBV18 and J is TRBJ1-6, with 9 bases that match TRBD1. The CDR3 covers 15 residues. Germline lookup yields CDR1 KGHSH and CDR2 LQKENI. V shed 6 bases, J shed 6 bases, and the junction held 6 bases outside the gene matches. As DNA, the CDR3 is TGTGCCAGCTCCATGACAGGGGGTGGTAATTCACCCCTCCACTTT. Protein product: CASSMTGGGNSPLHF.

The V gene is TRBV20-1, the J gene TRBJ2-7; D might be TRBD1 (5 bases). This CDR3 contains 12 residues. V lost 2 bases and J 5 bases, leaving 10 bases between the germline ends. Germline values: CDR1 DFQATT, CDR2 SNEGSKA (reference sequence). The CDR3 sequence: CSARRGDNEQYF. The CDR3 DNA sequence: TGCAGTGCTAGAAGGGGTGACAACGAGCAGTACTTC.

This clonotype came up many times. The chain carries TRBV20-1 and TRBJ2-7, with a weak D call TRBD2 (6 bases). Germline loops: CDR1 DFQATT, CDR2 SNEGSKA (reference sequence). V was trimmed by 6 bases and J by 3 bases, leaving 12 bases between them. The length of the CDR3 is 12 residues. CDR3 loop: CSAWGVGYEQYF. CDR3 DNA sequence: TGCAGTGCGTGGGGGGTCGGCTACGAGCAGTACTTC.

This clonotype was counted ten times or more. The CDR3 here is CASSLGTGKVGEQFF. The CDR3, as DNA: TGCGCCAGCAGCTTGGGGACAGGGAAGGTCGGGGAGCAGTTCTTC. The V call is TRBV5-1, the J call TRBJ2-1; 8 nucleotides agree with TRBD1. CDR3 length equals 15 residues. The germline CDR1 and CDR2 sequences are SGHRS and YFSETQ. V was pared by 0 bases and J by 10 bases, with 9 bases of the junction left unmatched.

The chain recombines TRBV6-6 with TRBJ2-7; possible D gene TRBD1, 6 bases. The germline V and J ends were trimmed by 6 bases and 1 base, with 10 bases remaining between them. This CDR3 comprises 13 residues. Germline CDR1 MNHNY, CDR2 SVGAGI (reference sequence). The CDR3 protein is CASRTTGSYEQYF. CDR3 nucleotide sequence: TGTGCCAGCAGGACTACAGGGTCCTACGAGCAGTACTTC.

Many counts were recorded for this clonotype. The chain has TRBV27 and TRBJ1-1; 11 bases are a match to TRBD1. Germline-derived CDR1 and CDR2 are MNHEY and SMNVEV (reference sequence). The CDR3 totals 13 residues. CDR3 nucleotides: TGTGCTAACCTCCGGGACAGGGGGACTGAAGCTTTCTTT. This translates into CANLRDRGTEAFF.

At least ten counts were recorded for this clonotype. CDR3 residues: CASSLAGGSYEQYF. The CDR3 bases are TGCGCCAGCAGCTTGGCAGGGGGGTCCTACGAGCAGTACTTC. This rearrangement joins TRBV5-1 to TRBJ2-7, with D possibly matching TRBD1 (7 bases). The ends were cut back, 0 bases at V and 1 base at J, with 8 bases in the middle. Germline V gives CDR1 SGHRS, CDR2 YFSETQ. This CDR3 is built from 14 residues.

This clonotype was seen a few times. V and J are TRBV3-1 and TRBJ1-2; the D is unclear. Germline assignment: CDR1 LGHDT and CDR2 YNNKEL (reference sequence). With 0 bases removed from V and 3 bases from J, the gap between germline ends came to 8 bases. This CDR3 spans 14 amino acids. The CDR3 loop is CASSQDVSYYGYTF. The CDR3 DNA is TGTGCCAGCAGCCAAGATGTCAGCTACTATGGCTACACCTTC.

This clonotype was counted ten times or more. This chain joins TRBV5-6 and TRBJ2-7, with D possibly being TRBD1 (5 bases). Per germline, CDR1 SGHDT and CDR2 YYEEEE. This CDR3 has 13 residues. Trimming cost V 3 bases and J 7 bases, with 14 bases left between them. The CDR3 reads CASSSRPPGEQYF. DNA for the CDR3: TGTGCCAGCAGCTCCAGACCCCCAGGGGAGCAGTACTTC. The entire variable domain, with the rest obtained from reference TRBV5-6 and TRBJ2-7, is as follows: DAGVTQSPTHLIKTRGQQVTLRCSPKSGHDTVSWYQQALGQGPQFIFQYYEEEERQRGNFPDRFSGHQFPNYSSELNVNALLLGDSALYLCASSSRPPGEQYFGPGTRLTVT.

This clonotype was seen many times. The V and J genes are TRBV5-1 and TRBJ1-1, with D possibly being TRBD1 (6 bases). V lost 0 bases and J lost 1, with 10 bases in between. Germline CDR1 reads SGHRS; CDR2 reads YFSETQ. There are 15 residues in the CDR3. The CDR3 sequence is CASSLAAGANTEAFF. CDR3 DNA: TGCGCCAGCAGCTTGGCGGCAGGGGCGAACACTGAAGCTTTCTTT. Supplemented by reference TRBV5-1 and TRBJ1-1, the full variable domain reads KAGVTQTPRYLIKTRGQQVTLSCSPISGHRSVSWYQQTPGQGLQFLFEYFSETQRNKGNFPGRFSGRQFSNSRSEMNVSTLELGDSALYLCASSLAAGANTEAFFGQGTRLTVV.

This clonotype was detected many times. The gene calls are TRBV4-1 and TRBJ2-5; possible D gene TRBD2, 6 bases. V shed 1 base and J shed 5 bases, with 23 bases lying between them. Germline V gene data show CDR1 as MGHRA and CDR2 as YSYEKL. The CDR3 extends over 18 amino acids. CDR3 sequence (DNA): TGCGCCAGCAGCCAAGCCAACTTAGGGTTTAGTGGGGGGGAGACCCAGTACTTC. It specifies CASSQANLGFSGGETQYF.

This clonotype was recorded at least ten times. The chain links TRBV7-6 to TRBJ2-2; D tentatively fits TRBD1 or TRBD2 (6 bases each). Trimming shortened V by 2 bases and J by 0 bases, and 10 bases separated the two germline ends. The CDR3 is 16 amino acids. Germline assignment: CDR1 SGHVS and CDR2 FNYEAQ. The CDR3, as DNA: TGTGCCAGCAGCTTAACCGGGGGCGCGAACACCGGGGAGCTGTTTTTT. This sequence encodes CASSLTGGANTGELFF.

This clonotype has ten or more counts. The rearrangement links TRBV13 to TRBJ2-5; D ambiguous. V lost 2 bases, J lost 5 bases, and 12 bases lay in between. Germline CDR1 PRHDT, CDR2 FYEKMQ (reference sequence). The CDR3 has 14 amino acids. CDR3 in DNA: TGTGCCAGCAGCTTACGCCCCGGAGAGGAGACCCAGTACTTC. It is translated as CASSLRPGEETQYF.

This clonotype was recorded at least ten times. V gene TRBV28 combines with J gene TRBJ2-7, with D possibly matching TRBD2 (6 bases). The CDR3 spans 15 residues. Germline V CDR1 and CDR2: MDHEN, SYDVKM. The V gene lost 4 bases and the J gene lost 6 bases, with 19 bases spanning the gap. The CDR3 protein is CASSSRDSGPGEQYF. The CDR3 coding sequence is TGTGCCAGCAGTTCCCGGGACTCAGGCCCGGGCGAGCAGTACTTC.

This clonotype occurred many times. The V and J genes are TRBV20-1 and TRBJ1-1; 8 positions agree with TRBD1. With V trimmed by 0 bases and J by 2 bases, 8 bases remained unmatched. The V gene's germline CDR1 is DFQATT and CDR2 SNEGSKA (reference sequence). This CDR3 has 16 residues. CDR3 amino acids: CSARDLFGQGNTEAFF. The CDR3 DNA follows: TGCAGTGCTAGAGATCTCTTCGGACAGGGTAACACTGAAGCTTTCTTT.

The sample holds many counts of this clonotype. J is TRBJ1-1 and V is TRBV6-5; D not resolved. The CDR3 contains 15 residues. CDR1 MNHEY and CDR2 SVGAGI come from the germline V gene. The V and J ends lost 5 bases and 0 bases respectively, with 13 bases between them. The CDR3 loop reads CASSRPGRMNTEAFF. Written as DNA, the CDR3 is TGTGCCAGCAGTCGACCGGGGAGAATGAACACTGAAGCTTTCTTT.

This clonotype was counted at least ten times. The chain has TRBV7-9 and TRBJ1-1; 7 bases agree with TRBD1. After removal of 2 bases from V and 6 bases from J, the junction contained 6 bases not matched to a gene. This CDR3 region has 14 residues. The germline CDR1 and CDR2 sequences are SEHNR and FQNEAQ (reference sequence). The CDR3 sequence: CASSLLQGTAEAFF. In DNA, the CDR3 is TGTGCCAGCAGCTTATTACAGGGGACTGCTGAAGCTTTCTTT.

The gene calls are TRBV20-1 and TRBJ2-7; 8 bases are shared with TRBD2. The CDR3 sequence is 15 residues long. The trim removed 6 bases at V and 7 bases at J, leaving 17 bases unmatched. Germline V gene sequence: CDR1 DFQATT, CDR2 SNEGSKA (reference sequence). The CDR3 here is CSAPDVSSGSKEQYF. CDR3 nucleotide sequence: TGCAGTGCGCCTGACGTGTCGAGCGGGAGCAAAGAGCAGTACTTC.

This clonotype was seen at least ten times. The J gene is TRBJ1-1, the V gene TRBV10-3, with 7 bases lining up with TRBD1. This CDR3 region has 15 residues. The V segment lost 4 bases and the J segment 10 bases; nucleotides outside the gene matches: 15. Germline CDR1 is ENHRY and CDR2 is SYGVKD. The CDR3 DNA sequence: TGTGCCATCAGTGCTGGGCAGGGGGATAACTTGGGAGCTTTCTTT. It is translated as CAISAGQGDNLGAFF.

This clonotype was detected many times. This CDR3 is CASSLEGFNQPQHF. CDR3 bases: TGCGCCAGCAGCTTGGAGGGATTCAATCAGCCCCAGCATTTT. J is TRBJ1-5 and V is TRBV5-1; D call uncertain. Germline lookup yields CDR1 SGHRS and CDR2 YFSETQ. The CDR3 is 14 residues long. Trimming took off 0 bases at V and 3 bases at J, with 7 bases between the two ends.

This clonotype was counted many times. The CDR3 loop is CASMWGHGEISPLHF. The CDR3 DNA is TGCGCCAGCATGTGGGGGCACGGGGAAATTTCACCCCTCCACTTT. The rearrangement links TRBV5-1 to TRBJ1-6, with D possibly TRBD1 on 6 matching bases. Trimming left V 6 bases short and J 9 bases short, with 19 bases between. Germline V gives CDR1 SGHRS, CDR2 YFSETQ. This CDR3 comprises 15 residues.

In this sample, this clonotype turned up many times. J is TRBJ1-1 and V is TRBV3-1; 7 bases are shared with TRBD1. After removal of 6 bases from V and 3 bases from J, the junction contained 7 bases not matched to a gene. CDR1 and CDR2 from the germline V gene are LGHDT and YNNKEL (reference sequence). CDR3 length equals 14 residues. This chain's CDR3 is CASSHDRVHTEAFF. The CDR3 nucleotides are TGTGCCAGCAGTCACGACAGGGTCCACACTGAAGCTTTCTTT.